The T cell receptor (beta chain) under discussion was sequenced for a study of shared clonotypes between healthy human individuals. This CDR3 is 15 amino acids long. Trimming stripped 3 bases from V and 1 base from J, with 11 bases between. Germline CDR1 and CDR2: SGHNT and YYREEE (reference sequence). Measured with immunoSEQ multiplex PCR; TCRdb has only the in-frame clones, and not every one. Among around 440,000 clones listed, roughly three quarters were seen once. To note about this clone: Its specificity is not known.

Study-wide findings and caveats: Among donors, sharing of clonotypes was expected to be affected by sequencing depth.

The specimen was PBMCs. The rearrangement links TRBV5-4 to TRBJ1-5; possibly TRBD1 for D (6 bases). The receptor comes from a middle-aged woman in good health. Some clones in this sample may be carry-over from other donors' samples. CDR3 nucleotides: TGTGCCAGCAGCTGGGGGGCAGGGAGCAATCAGCCCCAGCATTTT. It encodes CASSWGAGSNQPQHF.